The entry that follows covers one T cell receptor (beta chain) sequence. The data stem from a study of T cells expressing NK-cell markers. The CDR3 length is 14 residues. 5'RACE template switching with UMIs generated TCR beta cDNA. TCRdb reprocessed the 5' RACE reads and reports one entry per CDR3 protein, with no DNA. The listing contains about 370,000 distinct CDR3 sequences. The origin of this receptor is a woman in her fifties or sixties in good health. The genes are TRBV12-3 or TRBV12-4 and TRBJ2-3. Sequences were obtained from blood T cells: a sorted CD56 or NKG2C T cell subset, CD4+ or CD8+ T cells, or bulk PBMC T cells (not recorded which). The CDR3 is CASSFGLAADTQYF.